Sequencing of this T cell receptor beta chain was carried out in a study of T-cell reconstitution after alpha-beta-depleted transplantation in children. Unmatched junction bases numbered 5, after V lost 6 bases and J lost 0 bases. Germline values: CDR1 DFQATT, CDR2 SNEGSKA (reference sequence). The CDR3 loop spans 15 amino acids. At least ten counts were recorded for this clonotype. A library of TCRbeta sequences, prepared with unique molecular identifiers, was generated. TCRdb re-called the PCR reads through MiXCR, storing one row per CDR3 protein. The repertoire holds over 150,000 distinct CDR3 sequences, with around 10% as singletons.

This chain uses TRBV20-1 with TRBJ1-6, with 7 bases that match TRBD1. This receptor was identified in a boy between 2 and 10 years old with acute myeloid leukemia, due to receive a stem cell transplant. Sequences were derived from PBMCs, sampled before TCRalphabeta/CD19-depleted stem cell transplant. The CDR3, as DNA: TGCAGTGCACGACAGGGAATCTCCTATAATTCACCCCTCCACTTT. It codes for CSARQGISYNSPLHF.